The 2 T cell receptor beta chains in this list originate from one sample, sequenced in a study of response to subunit inactivated influenza vaccine (dated by TCRdb to the late 2010s). The library was obtained by RT-PCR. The data were produced on an Illumina HiSeq 2500. In TCRdb, the public reads were trimmed at Q25 with fastp and aligned with MiXCR, with productive beta chains retained. Under each unique CDR3 protein, matching rows form one entry showing the most common genes and DNA. The sample table records more than 150,000 distinct CDR3 sequences; around a tenth of these occur just once. Roughly 10% of the sample goes to the ten largest clones. The sequencing here drew on non-naive T cells sorted from PBMCs, taken on the day of vaccination. The cell subset or site label corresponds to: memory T cell fraction. The source of these receptors is a man between 45 and 60 years old who received an inactivated influenza vaccine. Donor details come from another sample of the same person, matched by shared clones.

The chain is built from TRBV5-5 and TRBJ2-5, with TRBD2 matching 11 bases. Germline V lookup: CDR1 SGHKS, CDR2 YYEKEE (reference sequence). The CDR3 extends over 15 amino acids. V gave up 4 bases and J gave up 4 bases; unmatched junction bases: 6. CDR3 residues: CASSELAGGGETQYF. The DNA of the CDR3 is TGTGCCAGCAGCGAGCTAGCGGGAGGTGGAGAGACCCAGTACTTC.

The chain combines TRBV1 with TRBJ2-1; the D call of TRBD1 is as the table states it, not checked on the DNA. TRBV1 is shown as a pseudogene. The CDR3 is made up of 18 amino acids. The CDR3 region is CTSWTILGTGLTYNEQFF. In nucleotides, the CDR3 is TGTACCAGCTGGACGATACTTGGGACAGGCCTTACCTACAATGAGCAGTTCTTC.